The 11 T cell receptor beta chains presented below share a single source sample, sequenced in a study of identical twins. TCRdb itself ran the 5' RACE reads through MiXCR, one entry per CDR3 protein. The sample lists fewer than 500,000 distinct CDR3 sequences; 14% were seen once. The same data also went into a second study, on yellow fever vaccine responses in identical twins.

Sample: CD4+ T cells sorted from blood. The receptors come from a woman aged 18-29 years in good health.

The J gene is TRBJ2-6, the V gene TRBV15; D is unresolved. CDR3 length: 17 residues. V was cut by 1 base and J by 0 bases, with 10 bases left in between. Germline lookup yields CDR1 LNHNV and CDR2 YYDKDF (reference sequence). This CDR3 is CATSRVAASSGANVLTF. The CDR3 coding sequence is TGTGCCACCAGCAGAGTGGCAGCAAGCTCTGGGGCCAACGTCCTGACTTTC.

In its sample, this clonotype was seen a few times. The rearrangement links TRBV7-2 to TRBJ1-5, with TRBD1 identical over 7 bases. Germline V gene data show CDR1 as SGHTA and CDR2 as FQGNSA. The CDR3 is 15 amino acids. The V gene end was trimmed by 6 bases and the J gene end by 2 bases; junction bases not matched to a gene: 7. CDR3 loop: CASSYFTGGNQPQHF. CDR3 DNA: TGTGCCAGCAGTTACTTCACAGGGGGCAATCAGCCCCAGCATTTT.

The chain has TRBV7-9 and TRBJ2-3; D call uncertain. The CDR3 spans 12 residues. In germline, CDR1 is SEHNR, CDR2 FQNEAQ (reference sequence). Trimming shortened V by 5 bases and J by 11 bases, and 14 bases separated the two germline ends. The CDR3 region is CASSPDRFEQYF. CDR3 DNA sequence: TGTGCCAGCAGCCCGGACCGTTTTGAGCAGTATTTT.

This clonotype has a count of ten or more. The gene calls are TRBV19 and TRBJ2-6; D perhaps matches TRBD2 (6 bases). CDR1 LNHDA and CDR2 SQIVND come from the germline V gene (reference sequence). This CDR3 has 15 residues. The germline V and J ends were trimmed by 3 bases and 2 bases, with 8 bases remaining between them. The CDR3, as DNA: TGTGCCAGTAGTATTGGAGGGACTGGGGCCAACGTCCTGACTTTC. Translation: CASSIGGTGANVLTF. Supplemented by reference TRBV19 and TRBJ2-6, the full variable domain reads DGGITQSPKYLFRKEGQNVTLSCEQNLNHDAMYWYRQDPGQGLRLIYYSQIVNDFQKGDIAEGYSVSREKKESFPLTVTSAQKNPTAFYLCASSIGGTGANVLTFGAGSRLTVL.

This clonotype was counted at least ten times. This sequence joins TRBV20-1 and TRBJ2-5; 8 bases agree with TRBD2. CDR3 size: 14 residues. J was trimmed by 5 bases and V by 6 bases; bases with no gene match: 11. Germline lookup yields CDR1 DFQATT and CDR2 SNEGSKA (reference sequence). The CDR3 DNA reads as TGCAGTGCAGAGAGAGCGGGAGAGAGCGAGACCCAGTACTTC. Encoded protein: CSAERAGESETQYF.

This clonotype has a handful of counts. The CDR3 bases are TGTGCCAGCAGCTCAATTAGCGGGAGGAATGAGCAGTTCTTC. This encodes CASSSISGRNEQFF. The chain carries TRBV7-9 and TRBJ2-1; 10 bases align to TRBD2. J was trimmed by 7 bases and V by 4 bases; bases with no gene match: 4. The CDR3 length is 14 residues. Germline V CDR1 and CDR2: SEHNR, FQNEAQ (reference sequence).

This clonotype showed up just once. The V call is TRBV20-1, the J call TRBJ2-3; 9 bases map to TRBD1. Looked up from germline, CDR1 is DFQATT and CDR2 is SNEGSKA (reference sequence). Losses at the gene ends were 6 bases for V and 0 bases for J; bases not matched to a gene: 7. The CDR3 is made up of 15 amino acids. CDR3 protein: CSATTGGASTDTQYF. CDR3 coding DNA: TGCAGTGCCACTACAGGGGGCGCGAGCACAGATACGCAGTATTTT.

This clonotype was seen only a few times. CDR3 sequence reads: CASSFTGKGSTDTQYF. Here the CDR3 DNA reads TGTGCCAGCAGTTTCACAGGGAAGGGGAGCACAGATACGCAGTATTTT. V usage is TRBV28 and J usage is TRBJ2-3; D may be TRBD1 (6 bases). The CDR3 runs 16 residues. Deletions cut 3 bases from V and 0 bases from J, with 13 bases between. Germline V CDR1 and CDR2: MDHEN, SYDVKM.

This clonotype turned up a few times. V gene TRBV6-5 combines with J gene TRBJ1-1, with D possibly being TRBD1 (5 bases). Germline-derived CDR1 and CDR2 are MNHEY and SVGAGI. V was shortened by 5 bases and J by 1 base, with 8 bases between the two germline ends. The CDR3 has 13 amino acids. In nucleotides, the CDR3 is TGTGCCAGCAGTACTACAGGGAACACTGAAGCTTTCTTT. This translates into CASSTTGNTEAFF.

This clonotype was seen ten or more times. This rearrangement joins TRBV19 to TRBJ2-7; D unresolved. Trimming took 6 bases from V and 4 from J, leaving 7 bases between them. The length of the CDR3 is 11 residues. The germline gives CDR1 LNHDA, CDR2 SQIVND (reference sequence). This CDR3 is CASSERYEQYF. The CDR3 DNA sequence: TGTGCCAGTAGCGAAAGGTACGAGCAGTACTTC.

The chain has TRBV5-1 and TRBJ2-3; the D gene could be TRBD1 or TRBD2 (5 bases each). Germline values: CDR1 SGHRS, CDR2 YFSETQ. V was clipped by 4 bases and J by 1 base, with 13 bases between them. This CDR3 has 15 amino acids. The CDR3 bases are TGCGCCAGCAGCCCACTCGGGGCGCGCACAGATACGCAGTATTTT. Protein: CASSPLGARTDTQYF.